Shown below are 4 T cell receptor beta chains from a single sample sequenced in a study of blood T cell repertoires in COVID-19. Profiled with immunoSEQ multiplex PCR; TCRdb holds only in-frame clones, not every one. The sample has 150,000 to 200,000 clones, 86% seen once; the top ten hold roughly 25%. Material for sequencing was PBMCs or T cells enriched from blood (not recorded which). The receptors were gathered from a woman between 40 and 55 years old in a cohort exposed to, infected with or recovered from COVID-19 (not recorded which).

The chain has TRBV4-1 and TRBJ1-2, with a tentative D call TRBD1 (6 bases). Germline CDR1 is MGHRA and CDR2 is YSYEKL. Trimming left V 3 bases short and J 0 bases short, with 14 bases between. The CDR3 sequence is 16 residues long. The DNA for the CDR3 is TGCGCCAGCAGCCACTTATCAGGGGCGACTAACTATGGCTACACCTTC. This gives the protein CASSHLSGATNYGYTF.

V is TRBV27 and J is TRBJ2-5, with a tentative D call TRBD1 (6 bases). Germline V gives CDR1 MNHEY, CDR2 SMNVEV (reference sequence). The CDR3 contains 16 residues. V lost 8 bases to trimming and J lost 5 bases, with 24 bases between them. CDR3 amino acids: CASYSQGPFFTETQYF. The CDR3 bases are TGTGCCAGCTATTCACAGGGTCCTTTCTTTACGGAGACCCAGTACTTC.

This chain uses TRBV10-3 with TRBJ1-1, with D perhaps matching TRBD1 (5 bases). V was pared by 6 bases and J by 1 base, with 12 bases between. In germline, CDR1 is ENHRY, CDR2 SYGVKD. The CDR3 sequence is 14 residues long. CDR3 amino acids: CAISGSGENTEAFF. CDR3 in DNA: TGTGCCATCAGCGGGTCGGGGGAGAACACTGAAGCTTTCTTT.

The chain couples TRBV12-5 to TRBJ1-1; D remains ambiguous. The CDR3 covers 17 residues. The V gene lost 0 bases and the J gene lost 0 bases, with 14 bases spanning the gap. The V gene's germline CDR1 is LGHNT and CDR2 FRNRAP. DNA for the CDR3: TGTGCTAGTGGTTTGGTAACGGAGGGCCGTTTGAACACTGAAGCTTTCTTT. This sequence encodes CASGLVTEGRLNTEAFF.